Below, 31 T cell receptor beta chains from the same sample are listed, as sequenced in a study of PD-1 blockade in classical Hodgkin lymphoma. Time point specified: cycle 4 day 1 (C4D1), after less than 7 weeks of nivolumab. No patient escaped relapse after autologous stem cell transplantation, and brentuximab vedotin exposure varied. The repertoire was sequenced with immunoSEQ multiplex PCR; TCRdb's copy has only in-frame clones and lacks some. The table has 90,000 to 140,000 clones, about nine tenths seen once. The specimen comprised peripheral blood mononuclear cells (PBMCs), sampled before the fourth cycle of nivolumab. The receptors were sampled from a human donor with classical Hodgkin lymphoma.

The rearrangement links TRBV7-2 to TRBJ2-1, with 9 bases lining up with TRBD2. The J segment lost 9 bases and the V segment lost 5 bases, leaving 11 bases of the junction unmatched. CDR3 size: 15 residues. Germline-derived CDR1 and CDR2 are SGHTA and FQGNSA. DNA for the CDR3: TGTGCCAGCAGCCAAAGAAGCGGGAGGTTCAGTGAGCAGTTCTTC. Amino acids: CASSQRSGRFSEQFF.

The chain has TRBV5-4 and TRBJ2-1; 8 bases match TRBD2. Germline CDR1 and CDR2: SGHNT and YYREEE (reference sequence). Trimming removed 4 bases from V and 3 bases from J; junction bases left unmatched: 6. This CDR3 region has 15 residues. The CDR3 region is CASSLELADYNEQFF. CDR3 nucleotides: TGTGCCAGCAGCCTTGAACTAGCGGACTACAATGAGCAGTTCTTC. Combining the CDR3 with reference TRBV5-4 and TRBJ2-1 gives the whole variable domain ETGVTQSPTHLIKTRGQQVTLRCSSQSGHNTVSWYQQALGQGPQFIFQYYREEENGRGNFPPRFSGLQFPNYSSELNVNALELDDSALYLCASSLELADYNEQFFGPGTRLTVL.

The V call is TRBV30, the J call TRBJ2-7, with D unclear. The germline gives CDR1 GTSNPN, CDR2 SVGIG (reference sequence). V dropped 0 bases and J dropped 3 bases, with 12 bases sitting between them. The CDR3 sequence is 14 residues long. This CDR3 is CAWSVSGWGYEQYF. In nucleotides, the CDR3 is TGTGCCTGGAGTGTATCTGGGTGGGGCTACGAGCAGTACTTC.

This clone was observed a single time. The chain carries TRBV6-6 and TRBJ2-7; D is tentatively TRBD1 or TRBD2 (7 bases each). CDR3 length: 15 amino acids. V was trimmed by 10 bases and J by 0 bases, leaving 19 bases between them. Germline V lookup: CDR1 MNHNY, CDR2 SVGAGI (reference sequence). CDR3 DNA: TGTGCCACCAGGGGGGAGGGCGGGGCCTCCTACGAGCAGTACTTC. This encodes CATRGEGGASYEQYF.

The rearrangement joins TRBV9 to TRBJ2-1, with 9 bases lining up with TRBD2. The CDR3 has 16 residues. The ends lost 2 bases at V and 5 bases at J; junction bases unmatched: 8. Per the germline V gene, CDR1 is SGDLS and CDR2 is YYNGEE. CDR3 sequence reads: CASSVTPRLADNEQFF. The CDR3 DNA sequence: TGTGCCAGCAGCGTTACGCCCAGACTAGCGGACAATGAGCAGTTCTTC.

The chain recombines TRBV7-9 with TRBJ2-7; D may be TRBD1 (6 bases). CDR3 length: 12 residues. V dropped 5 bases and J dropped 4 bases, with 9 bases sitting between them. Germline lookup yields CDR1 SEHNR and CDR2 FQNEAQ (reference sequence). DNA of the CDR3: TGTGCCAGCAGCAACACAGGGTACGAGCAGTACTTC. Translating gives CASSNTGYEQYF.

V is TRBV6-6 and J is TRBJ1-1, with TRBD1 matching over 9 bases. V dropped 4 bases and J dropped 4; count of bases not matched to a gene: 7. Germline CDR1 is MNHNY and CDR2 is SVGAGI (reference sequence). The CDR3 spans 15 residues. The CDR3 spells CASSSLGQGTTEAFF. CDR3 sequence (DNA): TGTGCCAGCAGTTCCCTAGGACAGGGGACCACTGAAGCTTTCTTT.

V usage is TRBV11-2 and J usage is TRBJ2-4; D ambiguous. This CDR3 has 18 amino acids. Trimming removed 3 bases from V and 4 bases from J, with 22 bases in between. From germline, CDR1 is SGHAT and CDR2 FQNNGV. The DNA of the CDR3 is TGTGCCAGCAGCTTTCTCTTCAAGGCCAATATAAAAAAAAACATTCAGTACTTC. This sequence encodes CASSFLFKANIKKNIQYF.

The CDR3 DNA is TGTGCCAGCAGCCCCAGTAACTACGAGCAGTACTTC. This encodes CASSPSNYEQYF. This chain uses TRBV11-2 with TRBJ2-7; no firm D call. V lost 5 bases and J 3 bases, leaving 8 bases between the germline ends. Germline CDR1 and CDR2: SGHAT and FQNNGV. The CDR3 consists of 12 residues.

This chain joins TRBV19 and TRBJ1-2; TRBD1 matches 9 bases. CDR3 length equals 15 residues. Germline lookup yields CDR1 LNHDA and CDR2 SQIVND (reference sequence). V was clipped by 5 bases and J by 4 bases; unmatched bases: 8. The CDR3 sequence: CASSRTGEVGYGYTF. The CDR3 DNA is TGTGCCAGTAGTCGGACAGGGGAGGTAGGCTATGGCTACACCTTC.

This clone showed up just a few times. This sample also contains other DNA sequences that code for the same CDR3. This rearrangement joins TRBV30 to TRBJ2-7; D is uncertain. The CDR3 length is 11 residues. Trimming shortened V by 0 bases and J by 4 bases, and 4 bases separated the two germline ends. Germline lookup yields CDR1 GTSNPN and CDR2 SVGIG (reference sequence). The CDR3 DNA follows: TGTGCCTGGAGTGTAGGGTACGAGCAGTACTTC. This translates into CAWSVGYEQYF.

The chain is built from TRBV7-6 and TRBJ2-6, with a tentative D call TRBD1 (5 bases). Between the trimmed V and J ends, which lost 6 bases and 3 bases, there was a span of 9 bases. The CDR3 runs 14 residues. CDR1 and CDR2 from the germline V gene are SGHVS and FNYEAQ. CDR3 in DNA: TGTGCCAGCAGGGCAGGGTATGGGGCCAACGTCCTGACTTTC. Protein product: CASRAGYGANVLTF.

This chain connects TRBV27 to TRBJ2-7, with a tentative D call TRBD1 (7 bases). The CDR3 totals 16 residues. CDR1 MNHEY and CDR2 SMNVEV come from the germline V gene (reference sequence). Trimming stripped 5 bases from V and 7 bases from J, with 24 bases between. The CDR3 DNA is TGTGCCAGCAGTGCCGCCGGCACAGGGGCGGGATGGGAGCAGTACTTC. It yields the protein CASSAAGTGAGWEQYF.

The V gene is TRBV6-5, the J gene TRBJ2-7; TRBD1 aligns across 9 bases. Germline V gene lookup returns CDR1 MNHEY and CDR2 SVGAGI. This CDR3 is built from 14 residues. V was clipped by 6 bases and J by 5 bases; unmatched bases: 8. CDR3 sequence reads: CASRYGQGYHEQYF. The CDR3 nucleotides read TGTGCCAGCAGATATGGACAGGGGTACCACGAGCAGTACTTC.

V and J are TRBV6-1 and TRBJ2-1; 7 positions match TRBD1. Unmatched junction bases numbered 19, after V lost 11 bases and J lost 9 bases. This CDR3 spans 15 amino acids. Germline CDR1 reads MNHNS; CDR2 reads SASEGT. CDR3 protein: CASSEGAYPSGEQFF. The CDR3, as DNA: TGTGCCTCCTCCGAGGGGGCCTATCCCAGCGGTGAGCAGTTCTTC.

This chain uses TRBV6-1 with TRBJ2-5; D unclear. The CDR3 totals 13 residues. V was trimmed by 2 bases and J by 1 base, leaving 5 bases between them. Germline V CDR1 and CDR2: MNHNS, SASEGT. The CDR3 region has the DNA TGTGCCAGCAGTGAACTGCCCCAAGAGACCCAGTACTTC. Translated: CASSELPQETQYF.

Written as DNA, the CDR3 is TGTGCCAGCAGCCCGGGGACGAATCAGCCCCAGCATTTT. This gives the protein CASSPGTNQPQHF. The gene calls are TRBV9 and TRBJ1-5, with a tentative D call TRBD1 (5 bases). Germline CDR1 is SGDLS and CDR2 is YYNGEE. Between the trimmed V and J ends, which lost 4 bases and 4 bases, there was a span of 9 bases. This CDR3 region has 13 residues.

This clone was seen a single time. The V gene is TRBV6-1, the J gene TRBJ2-1; 11 nucleotides agree with TRBD2. CDR1 and CDR2 (germline): MNHNS, SASEGT. The CDR3 extends over 14 amino acids. Losses at the gene ends were 0 bases for V and 16 bases for J; bases not matched to a gene: 8. The CDR3 DNA reads as TGTGCCAGCAGTGAAGCAGTAGCGGGAGGGCCGGGCTTCTTC. Its protein product is CASSEAVAGGPGFF.

This clone occurred once. V usage is TRBV4-2 and J usage is TRBJ2-7; 8 bases agree with TRBD2. This CDR3 has 17 residues. The trim removed 0 bases at V and 4 bases at J, leaving 11 bases unmatched. Germline V lookup: CDR1 LGHNA, CDR2 YNFKEQ. In DNA form, the CDR3 reads TGTGCCAGCAGCCAAGACCCGGGCGGGAGGATCGGGTACGAGCAGTACTTC. Translated: CASSQDPGGRIGYEQYF.

The chain joins TRBV5-1 to TRBJ2-3; 10 positions match TRBD2. The germline CDR1 and CDR2 sequences are SGHRS and YFSETQ. V was clipped by 4 bases and J by 1 base; unmatched bases: 6. CDR3 length: 16 amino acids. CDR3: CASSILGTSGTDTQYF. CDR3 in DNA: TGCGCCAGCAGCATCCTAGGGACTAGCGGCACAGATACGCAGTATTTT.

This rearrangement joins TRBV18 to TRBJ1-3, with D uncertain. V dropped 3 bases and J dropped 0 bases, with 12 bases sitting between them. The CDR3 runs 16 residues. Germline V lookup: CDR1 KGHSH, CDR2 LQKENI. The CDR3 region is CASSPPGVSSGNTIYF. Here the CDR3 DNA reads TGTGCCAGCTCACCGCCCGGGGTTAGCTCTGGAAACACCATATATTTT.

The chain has TRBV7-2 and TRBJ2-7, with a weak D call TRBD2 (7 bases). Germline V gives CDR1 SGHTA, CDR2 FQGNSA. This CDR3 comprises 15 residues. The V end lost 1 base, the J end lost 2 bases, and 12 bases lay between the germline ends. The chain's CDR3 is CASSLESGGPYEQYF. The CDR3, as DNA: TGTGCCAGCAGCTTAGAGTCGGGGGGCCCCTACGAGCAGTACTTC.

The V gene is TRBV7-2, the J gene TRBJ1-1, with D uncertain. Germline-derived CDR1 and CDR2 are SGHTA and FQGNSA. The CDR3 covers 14 residues. Trimming removed 1 base at V and 1 base at J, with 7 bases between. For the CDR3, the DNA is TGTGCCAGCAGCTTAGAATCTCCGAACACTGAAGCTTTCTTT. This encodes CASSLESPNTEAFF.

This sequence joins TRBV7-2 and TRBJ2-7; 9 bases map to TRBD2. CDR1 and CDR2 from the germline V gene are SGHTA and FQGNSA. With 4 bases clipped from V and 3 bases from J, the junction kept 4 bases outside the gene matches. CDR3 length equals 14 residues. The CDR3 spells CASSSSTSGYEQYF. The CDR3 bases are TGTGCCAGCAGCTCCTCGACTAGCGGCTACGAGCAGTACTTC.

V gene TRBV2 combines with J gene TRBJ2-7; TRBD2 aligns across 9 bases. This CDR3 is built from 13 residues. V shed 6 bases, J shed 7 bases, and the junction held 7 bases outside the gene matches. The germline gives CDR1 SNHLY, CDR2 FYNNEI. DNA of the CDR3: TGTGCCAGCAGGCGGGAGGGCCTGGGGGAGCAGTACTTC. Encoded protein: CASRREGLGEQYF.

The rearrangement uses TRBV5-6 and TRBJ1-3; D possibly corresponds to TRBD1 (5 bases). The CDR3 is made up of 17 amino acids. V was shortened by 4 bases and J by 0 bases, with 17 bases between the two germline ends. Germline CDR1 reads SGHDT; CDR2 reads YYEEEE. CDR3 bases: TGTGCCAGCAGCCCGGGGGTCAGCAGATACTCTGGAAACACCATATATTTT. Protein sequence: CASSPGVSRYSGNTIYF. Full variable domain (rest looked up from reference TRBV5-6 and TRBJ1-3): DAGVTQSPTHLIKTRGQQVTLRCSPKSGHDTVSWYQQALGQGPQFIFQYYEEEERQRGNFPDRFSGHQFPNYSSELNVNALLLGDSALYLCASSPGVSRYSGNTIYFGEGSWLTVV.

V usage is TRBV5-1 and J usage is TRBJ2-7; 14 bases are shared with TRBD2. The germline V gene has CDR1 SGHRS and CDR2 YFSETQ. Germline trimming cut 4 bases from V and 3 bases from J; bases unmatched to any gene: 18. CDR3 length: 20 residues. The CDR3 DNA reads as TGCGCCAGCAGCAACCCCGGGACTAGCGGGAGACGCCCGGGATTCTACGAGCAGTACTTC. The encoded protein is CASSNPGTSGRRPGFYEQYF.

This clone was detected only a few times. V gene TRBV27 combines with J gene TRBJ2-7; TRBD2 matches 13 bases. With 6 bases clipped from V and 3 bases from J, the junction kept 11 bases outside the gene matches. Germline V CDR1 and CDR2: MNHEY, SMNVEV (reference sequence). The CDR3 spans 17 residues. The CDR3 DNA is TGTGCCAGCAGCGCACTAGCGGGAGGGCACGGGGGCTACGAGCAGTACTTC. Translation: CASSALAGGHGGYEQYF.

CDR3 protein: CASSLLASGLHEQYF. CDR3 DNA: TGTGCCAGCAGTTTATTGGCTAGCGGGCTCCACGAGCAGTACTTC. The chain carries TRBV27 and TRBJ2-7; 8 nucleotides line up with TRBD2. The CDR3 is 15 residues long. The trim removed 1 base at V and 5 bases at J, leaving 7 bases unmatched. Germline CDR1 is MNHEY and CDR2 is SMNVEV (reference sequence).

CDR3 loop: CASSMEGNLYEQYF. In DNA, the CDR3 is TGTGCCAGTAGTATGGAAGGGAATTTGTACGAGCAGTACTTC. The V gene is TRBV19, the J gene TRBJ2-7; D is ambiguous. Germline CDR1 reads LNHDA; CDR2 reads SQIVND (reference sequence). The length of the CDR3 is 14 residues. V shed 3 bases and J shed 4 bases, with 13 bases lying between them.

A single count supports this clone. The J gene is TRBJ1-2, the V gene TRBV6-6; D unclear. V was shortened by 4 bases and J by 8 bases, with 20 bases between the two germline ends. CDR1 and CDR2 (germline): MNHNY, SVGAGI (reference sequence). This CDR3 comprises 15 residues. CDR3 residues: CASSSAGPPSQGYTF. In DNA form, the CDR3 reads TGTGCCAGCAGTTCGGCCGGGCCCCCCTCGCAAGGCTACACCTTC.